This T cell receptor beta chain was documented in a study of cytomegalovirus exposure and HLA in healthy donors. A note on this clone: What it binds is unknown.

General study results and limits: As a later analysis revealed, most CMV-associated TCR beta chains appeared HLA-restricted. Altogether, 150 to 200 TCR beta chains were recorded as cytomegalovirus-associated. A further, later analysis showed that HLA-associated TCR beta chains (compared with equally common others) were more clonally expanded.

Trimming removed 5 bases at V and 0 bases at J, with 7 bases between. The CDR3 runs to 13 residues. Per the germline V gene, CDR1 is SGHTA and CDR2 is FQGTGA. The PCR employed 60 Vbeta primers together with 13 Jbeta primers. Per the original methods: Approximately 72 million unique TCR beta chains, some 9.9 million of them shared, were counted by a later analysis. Assay used: immunoSEQ multiplex PCR; TCRdb lists only in-frame clones, some missing. V, J and clone size are taken as reported in that table, and D and trimming were inferred from the DNA itself. The profile shows roughly 200,000 clones, 70% to 80% of them singletons.

The clonotype originates from a woman aged 60-70 years in good health and CMV-seropositive. The chain is built from TRBV7-3 and TRBJ1-1; D not certain. Sample: PBMCs. CDR3 nucleotides: TGTGCCAGCAGCCCGGGGTTGAACACTGAAGCTTTCTTT. Its translation: CASSPGLNTEAFF.